This T cell receptor beta chain was sequenced for a study of long-term antiretroviral therapy in people with HIV (dated by TCRdb to 2021 to 2024). Background for the entire study: The earliest samples were collected about a decade before the 2015 WHO recommendation for immediate ART, when ART was typically delayed until CD4 counts fell. Of the roughly 32 participants with HIV, ten to eleven were female. No cross-contamination during QIAcube processing was shown when test extractions of a monoclonal T-cell line were performed alongside some 33 polyclonal samples. Whether ART initiation and durable HIV suppression were associated with changes in peripheral blood TRB repertoire composition and diversity was tested in a retrospective serial study. From 25 to 30 adults with confirmed HIV infection, the cohort provided under 250 cryopreserved PBMC samples, gathered serially across a mean of around six years (range 1-12). The research as a whole found: The samples span the years 2004 to 2017, and the ART regimens used at that time may not be as effective as current regimens. Because pre-ART samples had limited cell numbers, profiling was done on unsorted PBMC rather than on sorted CD4+ and CD8+ T cells. Since PBMC availability was limited, sequencing covered only the TCR beta chain, with no alpha chain pairing. Compared with controls, HIV repertoires had narrower CDR3 length ranges, and the network structure pointed to an antigen-experienced repertoire that shifted only slightly toward naive after ART. A significant increase in TRB diversity was found to be associated with ART initiation, although TRB diversity was observed to remain significantly below that of transplant donor controls even after long-term ART. Inferences about post-ART repertoire changes were limited because no data were available on ART adherence, viral resistance or therapy changes. Expanded TRB clones identified before ART initiation dominated the repertoire across all time points, though the dominance fluctuated and decreased in many PLHIV after ART.

Sequencing of the TRB variable region was done with the immunoSEQ hsTCRB v3.0 assay at survey level resolution. A depth of roughly 35,000-55,000 T-cell genomes per sample was targeted for TRB sequencing. An Illumina MiSeq with a v3 150-cycle kit was used to sequence the pooled TRB libraries. The published analysis was carried out like this. Repertoire analysis was performed in R inside a reproducible Nextflow workflow that covered QC, data transformation and analysis. LymphoSeq2, an R package for exploring AIRR-Seq data, was used to implement the custom analyses. A handful of samples that yielded fewer than 5000 total TRB sequences were excluded, so that fewer than 250 HIV repertoires were analyzed. Among the 200 or so HIV repertoires that were kept, some 60 were collected before ART initiation and 120 to 140 were collected after ART initiation. Repertoires were downsampled to 5000 TRB nucleotide sequences, and summary statistics were averaged over 100 downsampling iterations. Only TRB sequences with CDR3 regions of at least seven amino acids were retained for analysis. Two measures captured diversity: a Shannon entropy-derived clonality score and the Gini coefficient. In the repertoire networks, any two of the top 5000 CDR3 amino acid sequences were linked whenever the two sequences differed by an edit distance of one. GLIPH2 predicted antigen specificity groups and MHC restriction for TRB CDR3 amino acid sequences. CDR3 amino acid sequences were matched against VDJdb and McPAS-TCR to flag known CMV, EBV, HIV or tissue antigen associations. Pre-ART, post-ART and control groups were compared with Wilcoxon signed-rank tests and Holm-Bonferroni correction. TCRdb's version of the immuneACCESS table is confined to in-frame rearrangements and falls short of the full clone set. An unresolved V gene accounts for under half of the shortfall where checked; the remainder is of unknown origin. That table supplies the V and J calls and clone size; D and trimming were determined from the DNA. In this sample the table shows 30,000 or so clones, around nine tenths of which occur a single time. Roughly 4% of the sample is in the top ten clones.

Comment on this clone: The antigen it recognizes is unknown. Qualities for individual bases were not recorded, and no much larger clone is one base off.

To be included, a participant needed at least one PBMC sample from before ART initiation plus at least two post-ART samples. Every participant with HIV received treatment in the United States of America. Before DNA extraction, cryopreserved samples of about 1-10 million PBMC were thawed and washed. At the time of the earliest PBMC sample for each participant with HIV, ages ranged from roughly 23 to 55 years. Each participant contributed PBMC samples from 1-4 timepoints before ART initiation and 2-8 timepoints after ART initiation, with a median of 7 samples. Serial HIV viral load, CD4+ T-cell count, ART history and demographic data were obtained for every participant. Genomic DNA was extracted from unsorted PBMC with a Qiagen kit on a QIAcube, processed in batches of 12 samples. Taken from cysteine to phenylalanine, the CDR3 has 16 residues. Only CDR3 DNA is held: 48 bases, read in frame from base 1. The germline V gene (reference sequence) yields MNHEY for CDR1 and SMNVEV for CDR2. Cut back by 5 bases and 6 bases, the V and J ends lie 19 bases apart.

The material was unsorted PBMCs, obtained 0.5 years after starting antiretroviral therapy. This sequence uses TRBV27 and TRBJ2-2; the D gene is not confidently resolved. The clonotype originates from a woman under 30 with HIV. The bases are TGTGCCAGCAGTGCTTTATTCCCTCGGTGGGCCGGGGAGCTGTTTTTT. This yields the protein CASSALFPRWAGELFF.